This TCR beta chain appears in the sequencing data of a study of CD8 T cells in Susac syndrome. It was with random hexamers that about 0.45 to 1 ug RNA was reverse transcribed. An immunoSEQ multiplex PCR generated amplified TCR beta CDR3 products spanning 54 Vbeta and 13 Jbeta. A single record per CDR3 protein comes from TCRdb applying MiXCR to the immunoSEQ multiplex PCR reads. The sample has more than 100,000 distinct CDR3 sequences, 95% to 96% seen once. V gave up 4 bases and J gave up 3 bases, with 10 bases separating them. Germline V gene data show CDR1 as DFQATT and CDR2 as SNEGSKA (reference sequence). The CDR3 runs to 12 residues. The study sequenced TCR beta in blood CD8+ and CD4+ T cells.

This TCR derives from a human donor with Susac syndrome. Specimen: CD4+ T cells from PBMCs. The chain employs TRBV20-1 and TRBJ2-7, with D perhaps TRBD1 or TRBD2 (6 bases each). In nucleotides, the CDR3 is TGCAGTGCTACGGGGGCCGGCTACGAGCAGTACTTC. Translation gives CSATGAGYEQYF.